This T cell receptor (beta chain) is drawn from a study of T-cell memory formation after mild COVID-19 (TCRdb year 2021). For context, the study as a whole: TCR sequence clusters from the two donors were found to be largely donor specific. The cohort was made up of two young adult volunteers, one female and one male, who were previously healthy. In two donors, T-cell clones that expanded and contracted after mild COVID-19 were followed by sequencing TCRalpha and TCRbeta repertoires longitudinally.

To note about this clonotype: No cognate antigen has been identified for it. No much larger clonotype is one base removed from it; base qualities were not supplied.

V gives up 1 base and J gives up 5 bases, and the segment between their germline ends measures 14 bases. CDR1 and CDR2 (MGHRA, YSYEKL) derive from the germline V gene. Inclusive of the bounding cysteine and phenylalanine, the CDR3 is 16 residues long. Only the CDR3 portion is preserved as DNA: 48 bases, with reading frame beginning at the first base. Sequencing took place on an Illumina NovaSeq 6000. cDNA libraries for TCRalpha and TCRbeta were prepared by 5'RACE using constant-segment primers, with sample barcodes and unique molecular identifiers added. RNA was extracted from every sample with Trizol reagent. The libraries were amplified in two PCR steps, and the second step added a second sample barcode and Illumina TruSeq adapters. Sequencing of the libraries was done on an Illumina NovaSeq, producing 2 x 150 bp paired-end reads. Per the original workflow: Reads were demultiplexed and collapsed into UMI-guided consensus sequences with migec v1.2.7. With mixcr v2.1.11, UMI consensuses were aligned to TRA and TRB V and J templates and assembled into clonotypes. A clonotype was counted as expanded or contracted only when both edgeR and NoisET called the clonotype significant, with the noise models trained on biological replicates. For edgeR calls, a false discovery rate-adjusted p below 0.01 and a log2 fold-change threshold of 1 were applied. PCA with hierarchical clustering of max-normalized trajectories of the 1000 most abundant clonotypes was used as exploratory dynamics analysis. The CD4 or CD8 phenotype of responding clones was assigned using the separately sequenced CD4+ and CD8+ repertoires. The public reads were quality trimmed at Q25 with fastp and then assembled into clones with MiXCR by TCRdb, keeping productive beta chains. Identical CDR3 proteins give one entry, which carries the most common genes and DNA. The V and J calls here are based on TCRdb, not the publication. This sample lists 250,000 to 400,000 distinct CDR3 sequences; roughly an eighth were detected once. Jointly, the top ten make up roughly a fifth of the sample.

Ficoll-Paque density gradient centrifugation was used to isolate PBMCs. On the study overall, not on this receptor specifically: Clones that contracted from day 15 to 85 showed balanced CD4/CD8 phenotypes, whereas a second wave of clones that expanded from day 15 to 37 leaned towards CD4+. The detection of some responding clones in pre-infection memory suggests that pre-existing cross-reactive memory T cells joined the SARS-CoV-2 response. SARS-CoV-2 specificity of the second-wave clones peaking on day 37 was not confirmed. The study covered only a couple of mild cases, and larger cohorts including severe cases with pre-infection samples were considered necessary. Contracting CD4+ clones were located mainly in the CM and EM memory subsets, whereas CD8+ clones were found to be enriched in EMRA.

Specimen: PBMCs or a T cell subset sorted from them (not recorded which). This receptor was identified in a man between 18 and 35 years old who had mild COVID-19 (a few samples of this study predate the infection). The sample titles of this study are shuffled in the database, so cell type and time point are left out; the donor was told from shared clones. The V and J genes are TRBV4-1 and TRBJ2-2; TRBD2 might be the D gene, on 5 matching bases. DNA sequence: TGCGCCAGCAGCCAAGTATTGAGGGTACGAACCGGGGAGCTGTTTTTT. Translated, this is CASSQVLRVRTGELFF.